This entry features one T cell receptor beta chain sequence. A single count supports this clone. The target of this receptor is not known. It has no much larger one-base neighbor in the sample; base qualities were not kept. TCR CDR3 regions were amplified from genomic DNA by multiplex PCR using the deep immunoSEQ assay. Extracted genomic DNA from each cell subset was spread evenly across all wells of several immunoSEQ 96-well plates, with each plate serving as a replicate. For sorted subsets, each replicate PCR was loaded with 200 ng genomic DNA, equivalent to 32,000 or so T cell genomes. The purified libraries were quantified using a Qubit 3.0 fluorometer, sized with a Bioanalyzer 2100, and then quantified again using the KAPA Library Quantification kit. A separate single-read 150-cycle Illumina NextSeq 550 flow cell was used to sequence each immunoSEQ 96-well plate. The paper's processing steps were these. Because the immunoSEQ output included only junctional sequences and no quality scores, the filtering could not be the same as the filtering used for full-length reads. Sequences were annotated with PyIR, a Python wrapper for IgBLAST v1.9, using IMGT germline references to assign V/J genes and CDR3. Reads were filtered out if the reads had weak V/J assignments (E-value above 1e-6), no CDR3, stop codons, out-of-frame junctions, or ambiguous translated residues. V3J clonotypes were defined as sequences sharing an identical inferred V gene, J gene, and CDR3 amino acid sequence. To compute the percentage overlap between repertoires, the number of shared unique clonotypes was divided by the size of the smaller repertoire. RTK rarefaction, the Chao1 estimator, and Recon v2.1 estimates of unobserved clonotypes were used to assess repertoire richness. OLGA was used to compute generation probabilities for all TCRbeta clonotypes that the gDNA method yielded from a handful of donors. In its TCRdb copy, this immuneACCESS table keeps in-frame sequences only and misses some clones. Where compared with another copy, unresolved V genes explain less than half of these, and the others have no known cause. Clonal size and the V and J genes are those of that table, whereas D and trimming came from the DNA. The sample table holds roughly 850,000 clones, of which 96% were seen once. Together, the top ten hold less than 0.25% of the sample.

For this chain, trimming is 0 bases at the V end and 5 bases at the J end, and the number of junction bases without a gene match is 7. Including cysteine and phenylalanine, the CDR3 has 16 amino acids. The kept DNA is CDR3 alone, 48 bases in frame from the first base. CDR1 SNHLY and CDR2 FYNNEI are derived from the germline V gene. This entry comes from a study of shared clonotypes between healthy human individuals (dated by TCRdb to 2018 to 2020). As for the study more broadly: The cohort included a few men and a couple of women between 18 and 49 years of age. To increase sequencing depth and limit assay-specific biases, different laboratories used diverse techniques to prepare libraries and sequence TCR repertoires. For each donor, three plates each were used for CD4 naive and CD4 memory, two plates were used for CD8 naive, and one plate was used for CD8 memory. Per donor, leukapheresis produced somewhere between about 0.94 and 8.9 billion PBMCs. To estimate repertoire size and how much clonotypes are shared between individuals, the study performed deep sequencing of blood TCR repertoires from a few healthy adults. The research as a whole found: Sharing across a few donors was observed for roughly 5.4% of naive CD4, about 3.2% of naive CD8, roughly 2.3% of memory CD4, and roughly 0.4% of memory CD8 clonotypes. Higher generation probabilities were observed for clonotypes shared by all four sorted-subset donors than for non-shared clonotypes. Larger estimated clonotype richness was generally found for naive subsets than for memory subsets. The genetic and exposure-history diversity represented was limited by the small number of donors. Pairwise subsampling indicated that sequencing depth was expected to affect the degree of clonotype sharing among donors. Only blood was sampled, and tissue TCR repertoires likely differ from those in blood. Even with the large sequencing depth, rarefaction of the sorted-subset datasets indicated that sequencing was incomplete.

For the CD8 naive samples, CD45RO-negative cells were positively selected for CCR7, yielding a CD45RA+CCR7+ population from which TemRA cells were excluded. Donors were healthy HIV-negative adults with no recently reported acute infections or vaccinations. All donors were Caucasian adults living in Nashville, Tennessee, USA. Blood was obtained by leukapheresis, after which PBMCs were separated by Ficoll-Histopaque density gradient centrifugation and cryopreserved in liquid nitrogen vapor phase. Purity and quantity of every magnetically sorted T cell population were checked by analytical flow cytometry. Genomic DNA was isolated from every sorted fraction and measured by UV absorbance on a Nanodrop 2000c.

Here the chain combines TRBV2 and TRBJ1-1, and 9 junction bases match TRBD1. Sequencing was carried out using naive CD8+ T cells sorted from blood. The cell subset or site label, as the study defines it: CD45RA+CCR7+. This receptor was taken from a man aged 25-45 years in good health. The CDR3 corresponds to CASSEALWDRDTEAFF. The nucleotide sequence is given as TGTGCCAGCAGTGAAGCGCTTTGGGACAGGGATACTGAAGCTTTCTTT.